This T cell receptor beta chain was identified during a study of T cell responses to AZD1222 COVID-19 vaccine. Whole-study results and caveats: In all cases, repertoires were sampled only after the peak T cell response.

With regard to this clone: Its target is not known.

Unmatched junction bases numbered 11, after V lost 7 bases and J lost 8 bases. Germline values: CDR1 SNHLY, CDR2 FYNNEI. The CDR3 spans 15 residues. Some clones are missing from TCRdb's copy, which holds only in-frame ones; the method was immunoSEQ multiplex PCR. The sample shows about 270,000 clones, 90% to 95% of them seen only once. The genes are TRBV2 and TRBJ1-2, with 12 bases that match TRBD1. The sample was peripheral blood, taken 28 days after the second AZD1222 dose. The TCR sequence derives from an adult who received the AZD1222 COVID-19 vaccine. As DNA, the CDR3 is TGTGCCAGCAATAACTTGTTGGGACAGGGGGCGGGCTACACCTTC. Translating it yields CASNNLLGQGAGYTF.